This T cell receptor (beta chain) was sequenced for a study of early T cells in non-severe SARS-CoV-2 infection. Study as a whole: Sequenced material consisted of bulk RNA (from unsorted whole blood), and chains were unpaired. Study-wide findings and caveats: There was a bias toward anti-spike CD8 responses in VDJdb matching, which missed private and CD4 specificities.

V gave up 1 base and J gave up 1 base; unmatched junction bases: 3. From germline, CDR1 is SGHAT and CDR2 FQNNGV. CDR3 length: 17 amino acids. Molecules of cDNA were individually given unique molecular identifiers that were attached to them. Each CDR3 protein is one row after TCRdb ran MiXCR on the 5' RACE reads. The table records approximately 50,000 distinct CDR3 sequences, 12% of them present only once. Note on this clonotype: Its antigen remains unknown.

The sample taken for sequencing was whole blood. The origin of this receptor is an adult who was a healthcare worker with PCR-confirmed SARS-CoV-2 infection or an uninfected control (not recorded which). This chain joins TRBV11-2 and TRBJ2-5; 13 bases match TRBD2. The chain's CDR3 is CASSLGTSGGRQETQYF. The CDR3, as DNA: TGTGCCAGCAGCTTAGGGACTAGCGGGGGTCGCCAAGAGACCCAGTACTTC.